Listed below are T cell receptor beta chains from one sample, sequenced in a study of T cell repertoires in cytomegalovirus infection. TCRdb analysed the reads with MiXCR anew, one entry per CDR3 protein. The sample shows roughly 230,000 distinct CDR3 sequences, about 20% of them seen only once. Sequences were obtained from CD8+ T cells from PBMCs. Source of these receptors: a human donor in good health (CMV status not recorded). Some clones in this sample may be carry-over from other donors' samples. The CDR3 runs from the conserved cysteine through the conserved F or W. A D gene is named only where the DNA matches it firmly. Not every row has a clone size; where given, it reads once, few, many or a size class.

j_gene: TRBJ2-7; v_gene: TRBV6-6; d_gene: .; abundance: .; CDR3nt: TGTGCCAGCAGTTATCGACTACCCCAGGGCGAGCAGTACTTC; CDR3aa: CASSYRLPQGEQYF
j_gene: TRBJ1-2; v_gene: TRBV20-1; d_gene: .; abundance: few; CDR3nt: TGCAGTGCCCCCGGTGGGGGGGAAAGGAACTATGGCTACACCTTC; CDR3aa: CSAPGGGERNYGYTF
j_gene: TRBJ1-1; v_gene: TRBV28; d_gene: .; abundance: few; CDR3nt: TGTGCCAGCAGTCCCCGCCTGGGAGGGACTGAAGCTTTCTTT; CDR3aa: CASSPRLGGTEAFF
j_gene: TRBJ2-6; v_gene: TRBV5-1; d_gene: .; abundance: many; CDR3nt: TGCGCCAGCCACGCCGACTCTGGGGCCAACGTCCTGACTTTC; CDR3aa: CASHADSGANVLTF
j_gene: TRBJ1-1; v_gene: TRBV29-1; d_gene: .; abundance: .; CDR3nt: TGCAGCGTTAGGGGGGCAGGGGTCTCTGAAGCTTTCTTT; CDR3aa: CSVRGAGVSEAFF
j_gene: TRBJ2-1; v_gene: TRBV11-1; d_gene: TRBD2; abundance: .; CDR3nt: TGTGCCAGCAGCTTATCACCGGGACTAGCGGTGAAGAACAATGAGCAGTTCTTC; CDR3aa: CASSLSPGLAVKNNEQFF
j_gene: TRBJ1-2; v_gene: TRBV7-3; d_gene: TRBD1; abundance: many; CDR3nt: TGTGCCAGCAGCCCAACCGGACAGGGTAATAGCTACACCTTC; CDR3aa: CASSPTGQGNSYTF
j_gene: TRBJ2-1; v_gene: TRBV7-9; d_gene: .; abundance: few; CDR3nt: TGTGCCAGCAAACAGGGTCATATCAATGAGCAGTTCTTC; CDR3aa: CASKQGHINEQFF
j_gene: TRBJ2-7; v_gene: TRBV5-5; d_gene: TRBD1; abundance: .; CDR3nt: TGTGCCAGCAGCAGCGTTCCGGGACAGGGATCCTACGAGCAGTACTTC; CDR3aa: CASSSVPGQGSYEQYF
j_gene: TRBJ2-7; v_gene: TRBV27; d_gene: .; abundance: .; CDR3nt: TGTGCCAGCAGCTCGCTCGGGCCCTCCTACGAGCAGTACTTC; CDR3aa: CASSSLGPSYEQYF
j_gene: TRBJ2-2; v_gene: TRBV2; d_gene: .; abundance: .; CDR3nt: TGTGCCAGCAGTGAAGGAGACGGGGAGCTGTTTTTT; CDR3aa: CASSEGDGELFF
j_gene: TRBJ1-5; v_gene: TRBV12-3/TRBV12-4; d_gene: .; abundance: many; CDR3nt: TGTGCCAGCAGTGACCTCTCGACAGGTAGCAATCAGCCCCAGCATTTT; CDR3aa: CASSDLSTGSNQPQHF
j_gene: TRBJ1-5; v_gene: TRBV9; d_gene: .; abundance: .; CDR3nt: TGTGCCAGCAGCCCTCACCCAGGGGCGGGTCAGCCCCAGCATTTT; CDR3aa: CASSPHPGAGQPQHF
j_gene: TRBJ1-2; v_gene: TRBV11-2; d_gene: .; abundance: few; CDR3nt: TGTGCCAGCAGCCCAGGGCCCTACCAGGGAGGCTACACCTTC; CDR3aa: CASSPGPYQGGYTF
j_gene: TRBJ1-2; v_gene: TRBV12-3/TRBV12-4; d_gene: .; abundance: .; CDR3nt: TGTGCCAGCAGTTCTGGCAGCTATGGCTACACCTTC; CDR3aa: CASSSGSYGYTF
j_gene: TRBJ1-3; v_gene: TRBV28; d_gene: .; abundance: many; CDR3nt: TGTGCCAGCAGTTTATATCGGCAGACCCGCGGAAACACCATATATTTT; CDR3aa: CASSLYRQTRGNTIYF
j_gene: TRBJ1-2; v_gene: TRBV15; d_gene: .; abundance: few; CDR3nt: TGTGCCACAACCGGGACGTTGGAGGGAGGCTACACCTTC; CDR3aa: CATTGTLEGGYTF
j_gene: TRBJ2-1; v_gene: TRBV12-3/TRBV12-4; d_gene: .; abundance: .; CDR3nt: TGTGCCAGCAGCCCGAATGTCGATGAGCAGTTCTTC; CDR3aa: CASSPNVDEQFF
j_gene: TRBJ2-1; v_gene: TRBV19; d_gene: TRBD1; abundance: few; CDR3nt: TGTGCCAGTTTATCACAGGGGGGAGAGCAGTTCTTC; CDR3aa: CASLSQGGEQFF
j_gene: TRBJ2-2; v_gene: TRBV20-1; d_gene: TRBD2; abundance: .; CDR3nt: TGCAGTGCACCACCCGGGGGGACCACCGGGGAGCTGTTTTTT; CDR3aa: CSAPPGGTTGELFF
j_gene: TRBJ2-1; v_gene: TRBV6-2/TRBV6-3; d_gene: .; abundance: .; CDR3nt: TGTGCCAGCAGTTACTTCGGGACCCGGGGCGATGAGCAGTTCTTC; CDR3aa: CASSYFGTRGDEQFF